A selection of T cell receptor beta chains follows, all from one sample in a study of radiotherapy plus CTLA-4 blockade in lung cancer. Clones were sequenced by immunoSEQ multiplex PCR, and TCRdb holds only the in-frame ones, with some missing. The profile shows some 98,000 clones, around 86% of them singletons. The sequencing here drew on peripheral blood, taken from a patient treated with radiotherapy plus ipilimumab. Source of these receptors: a human donor with non-small cell lung cancer who had a partial response to radiotherapy plus ipilimumab. Both conserved end residues are part of each CDR3. D genes are given only for firm matches.

J,V,D,CDR3
.,TRBV5-8,TRBD1,CAIKTGAGNEQYF
TRBJ2-2,TRBV6-5,TRBD2,CASRPGRGGAGELFF
TRBJ2-3,TRBV11-2,TRBD2,CASSLGLAGGLSTDTQYF
TRBJ2-4,TRBV2,.,CASSRTNLQYF
TRBJ2-3,TRBV4-1,TRBD1,CASSQLGQGGTDTQYF
TRBJ2-7,TRBV19,.,CASSIGASSSYEQYF
TRBJ1-5,TRBV2,.,CASSDGRGQGTQPQHF
TRBJ2-1,TRBV7-9,TRBD2,CASSSGTSGRINEQFF
TRBJ2-1,TRBV7-6,TRBD2,CASSLGLAGNEQFF
TRBJ2-3,TRBV9,TRBD1,CASSLRDRQGATQYF
TRBJ1-4,TRBV7-3,.,CASSFPPREKLFF
TRBJ2-2,TRBV18,TRBD1,CASSPLGTGSSGELFF
TRBJ2-7,TRBV27,TRBD1,CASSLSGQPYEQYF
TRBJ2-5,TRBV7-9,.,CASSFAEGAPEETQYF
TRBJ2-3,TRBV28,.,CASSSRQGTDTQYF
TRBJ2-7,TRBV12-5,TRBD1,CASGQTDRVKDEQYF
TRBJ2-7,TRBV6-6,TRBD2,CASSGAGGEQYF
TRBJ1-5,TRBV21-1,.,CASIPDRVDQPQHF
TRBJ2-5,TRBV9,TRBD2,CASSPTSGLQETQYF
TRBJ2-1,TRBV27,.,CASSFRQEQFF
TRBJ2-4,TRBV5-4,.,CASSLAGDLAKNIQYF
TRBJ1-1,TRBV18,TRBD1,CASSPSGQVGTEAFF
TRBJ1-1,TRBV29-1,.,CSVGTVNTEAFF
TRBJ2-5,TRBV18,.,CASSPLGSQETQYF
TRBJ1-1,TRBV10-3,.,CAISDYITGEAFF
TRBJ1-5,TRBV6-1,.,CASSEDSSYQPQHF
TRBJ2-1,TRBV5-4,.,CASSLAGRDEQFF
TRBJ2-3,TRBV28,TRBD2,CASSAPGLVVDTQYF
TRBJ2-1,TRBV10-1,TRBD2,CASRASGHNEQFF
TRBJ2-1,TRBV7-3,.,CASSSTGTPTDEQFF
TRBJ1-1,TRBV7-2,TRBD1,CASSVYRGRDTEAFF
TRBJ1-4,TRBV27,.,CASRGARNEKLFF